Listed below are T cell receptor beta chains from one sample, sequenced in a study of Graves' ophthalmopathy and Graves' hyperthyroidism. TCRdb used MiXCR to reprocess the multiplex PCR reads, holding one entry per CDR3 protein. This table holds 900,000 to 1,200,000 distinct CDR3 sequences, about 40% found once. Sequences were obtained from peripheral blood or thyroid tissue (not recorded which). The origin of the receptors is an adult man with Graves' hyperthyroidism. CDR3s include the opening cysteine and the closing phenylalanine or tryptophan. Fields, in order: clone size, V gene, D gene, J gene, CDR3 DNA, CDR3 protein. A D gene is named only where the DNA matches it firmly. Rows give clone size only sometimes, using once, few, many, or a class for an expanded clone.

>.|TRBV29-1|.|TRBJ2-3
TGCAGCCCGAGGAACAGTGCCGAGGCGGATACGCAGTATTTT
CSPRNSAEADTQYF
>many|TRBV2|TRBD1|TRBJ1-6
TGTGCCAGCAGTGGACAGGGCCCCGGATCACCCCTCCACTTT
CASSGQGPGSPLHF
>few|TRBV7-9|.|TRBJ2-5
TGTGCCAGCAGTCTGCCCGGGGCCAGAACGTCAGAGACCCAGTACTTC
CASSLPGARTSETQYF
>.|TRBV25-1|.|TRBJ1-6
TGTGCCAGCAGTTCCCTGGGTTGGGGAGAAACCTATAATTCACCCCTCCACTTT
CASSSLGWGETYNSPLHF
>many|TRBV7-8|.|TRBJ2-7
TGTGCCAGCAGCTTAGAGGGACACTCCTCCTACGAGCAGTACTTC
CASSLEGHSSYEQYF
>.|TRBV6-1|TRBD1|TRBJ2-7
TGTGCCAGCAGAGGGGGACAGGGGAACTACGAGCAGTACTTC
CASRGGQGNYEQYF
>many|TRBV10-3|.|TRBJ2-7
TGTGCCATCAGTGAGTCGTGGGTCCACGAGCAGTACTTC
CAISESWVHEQYF
>many|TRBV20-1|TRBD2|TRBJ2-2
TGCAGTGCTAGAGAGAGCGGGAAAAAGGCCGGGGAGCTGTTTTTT
CSARESGKKAGELFF
>.|TRBV28|.|TRBJ2-7
TGTGCCAGCAGTTTGGTAGGGCAGCTGGGTGAGCAGTACTTC
CASSLVGQLGEQYF
>.|TRBV27|.|TRBJ1-6
TGTGCCAGCAGTTTACAGGGATTCGCCTATAATTCACCCCTCCACTTT
CASSLQGFAYNSPLHF
>many|TRBV4-2|.|TRBJ2-5
TGTGCCAGCAGCCAAGTTACCGCCCGGGATGGGGAGACCCAGTACTTC
CASSQVTARDGETQYF
>.|TRBV15|.|TRBJ1-1
TGTGCCACCAGCAGCTTACAGGGTTTCACTGAAGCTTTCTTT
CATSSLQGFTEAFF
>once|TRBV10-3|.|TRBJ2-2
TGTGCCAGCAGTTACTCTCTAACTAGATTGAGCGGGGAGCTGTTTTTT
CASSYSLTRLSGELFF
>many|TRBV20-1|.|TRBJ2-5
TGCAGTGCTAGTCTTCTGGGCAGGACTGAAGGAGCCCAGTACTTC
CSASLLGRTEGAQYF
>.|TRBV7-9|.|TRBJ1-4
TGTGCCAGTAGTCCACTCAGACCTGCAACTAATGAAAAACTGTTTTTT
CASSPLRPATNEKLFF
>.|TRBV20-1|.|TRBJ2-7
TGCAGTGCTCGCCGCCGACAGGCCTTCTCCTACGAGCAGTACTTC
CSARRRQAFSYEQYF
>.|TRBV4-3|.|TRBJ2-2
TGCGCCAGCAGCCCCGACCGGTTGAACACCGGGGAGCTGTTTTTT
CASSPDRLNTGELFF
>many|TRBV7-9|.|TRBJ2-5
TGTGCCAGCAGCTTAGACGGCAGAGAAGAGACCCAGTACTTC
CASSLDGREETQYF
>few|TRBV6-5|TRBD1|TRBJ2-5
TGTGCCAGCAGTGTAGGACAGGGGCAGACCCAGTACTTC
CASSVGQGQTQYF
>.|TRBV28|TRBD1|TRBJ1-2
TGTGCCAGCAGGAACAGGGGCGGGAGTAACTATGGCTACACCTTC
CASRNRGGSNYGYTF
>once|TRBV9|.|TRBJ1-4
TGTGCCAGCACCGGGACGACTGGTGGTGAAAAACTGTTTTTT
CASTGTTGGEKLFF
>many|TRBV9|.|TRBJ2-7
TGTGCCAGCAGCGTAACAGGGAGAGAGCAGTACTTC
CASSVTGREQYF
>.|TRBV5-1|.|TRBJ1-1
TGTGCCAGCAGCTTGGGAGGGTTCAAGGCTTTCTTT
CASSLGGFKAFF
>many|TRBV12-3/TRBV12-4|.|TRBJ1-1
TGTGCCAGCAGCGGCGGAGGGTCAACTGAAGCTTTCTTT
CASSGGGSTEAFF
>.|TRBV2|.|TRBJ2-7
TGTGCCAGCAGTGCGACACAGGGAACCGGATCCTACGAGCAGTACTTC
CASSATQGTGSYEQYF
>.|TRBV4-3|TRBD1|TRBJ2-7
TGCGCCAGCAGCCAAACTCCGGGACAGGCCTCCTACGAGCAGTACTTC
CASSQTPGQASYEQYF
>many|TRBV7-2|.|TRBJ1-2
TGTGCCAGCAGCTATCATAGGATGGGGGGGCAAGGCTACACCTTC
CASSYHRMGGQGYTF
>.|TRBV30|.|TRBJ2-5
TGTGCCTTTCTTTGGTACCAAGAGACCCAGTACTTC
CAFLWYQETQYF
>many|TRBV9|TRBD2|TRBJ2-5
TGTGCCAGCAGCGTAGGGGTTAGCGGGGAGACCCAGTACTTC
CASSVGVSGETQYF
>.|TRBV27|.|TRBJ1-3
TGTGCCAGCAGTCAGGAGGGGCGAGGTGGAAACACCATATATTTT
CASSQEGRGGNTIYF
>.|TRBV10-1|TRBD1|TRBJ2-7
TGCGCCAGCAGCTCGGGACAGGGGGCCGTCCACGAGCAGTACTTC
CASSSGQGAVHEQYF
>.|TRBV7-2|TRBD1|TRBJ1-5
TGTGCCAGCAGGTCTGGGACAGGGGGTTATAGCAATCAGCCCCAGCATTTT
CASRSGTGGYSNQPQHF
>.|TRBV6-2/TRBV6-3|.|TRBJ2-5
TGTGCCAGCACATCGTCAGGGGCCATCCAAGAGACCCAGTACTTC
CASTSSGAIQETQYF
>.|TRBV25-1|.|TRBJ1-2
TGTGCCAGCAGTGAACTTGGGGGGGCCTATGGCTACACCTTC
CASSELGGAYGYTF
>many|TRBV5-1|.|TRBJ1-1
TGCGCCAGCAGCTACGGGACCGGACTGTACAACACTGAAGCTTTCTTT
CASSYGTGLYNTEAFF
>.|TRBV5-1|.|TRBJ2-7
TGCGCCAGCAGCTTGGCGGGACCGCCAACCTACGAGCAGTACTTC
CASSLAGPPTYEQYF
>.|TRBV4-3|.|TRBJ1-5
TGCGCCAGCAACCAAGGCACGGGGAATCAGCCCCAGCATTTT
CASNQGTGNQPQHF
>.|TRBV29-1|.|TRBJ1-2
TGCAGCGTTTTGATGGGGCCCACAGATGGCTACACCTTC
CSVLMGPTDGYTF